This is a list of T cell receptor beta chains from one sample in a study of identical twins. From the 5' RACE reads, TCRdb called clonotypes with MiXCR, one entry per CDR3 protein. The sample holds around 160,000 distinct CDR3 sequences, around 3.5% seen once. The source material was memory T cells sorted from blood. Receptors were obtained from a man in his late teens or twenties in good health. CDR3s include the opening cysteine and the closing phenylalanine or tryptophan. A D gene is named only where the DNA matches it firmly. The size entry is marked missing in some rows and otherwise reads once, few, many or a size class.

clone size	D gene	V gene	J gene	CDR3 protein	CDR3 DNA
many	-	TRBV2	TRBJ2-1	CASSETWAQGGSREQFF	TGTGCCAGCAGTGAAACTTGGGCCCAAGGGGGGTCTCGTGAGCAGTTCTTC
many	TRBD2	TRBV4-3	TRBJ2-1	CASSRLTSGRDYNEQFF	TGCGCCAGCAGCCGTCTCACTAGCGGGAGAGATTACAATGAGCAGTTCTTC
many	TRBD2	TRBV6-2/TRBV6-3	TRBJ2-2	CASSLRLAGDNTGELFF	TGTGCCAGCAGCCTCCGACTAGCGGGAGACAACACCGGGGAGCTGTTTTTT
few	-	TRBV11-3	TRBJ2-5	CASSLDGTGTQYF	TGTGCCAGCAGCTTAGATGGGACTGGGACCCAGTACTTC
-	-	TRBV7-3	TRBJ2-7	CASSHGRTYEQYF	TGTGCCAGCAGCCACGGACGGACCTACGAGCAGTACTTC
many	-	TRBV5-1	TRBJ2-1	CASSRGLDEQFF	TGCGCCAGCAGCCGGGGCCTGGATGAGCAGTTCTTC
many	-	TRBV5-4	TRBJ1-5	CASSLQGNQPQHF	TGTGCCAGCAGCTTACAGGGCAATCAGCCCCAGCATTTT
few	-	TRBV7-3	TRBJ2-3	CASSTSDGGTQYF	TGTGCCAGCAGCACGTCGGACGGGGGTACGCAGTATTTT
many	-	TRBV20-1	TRBJ2-1	CSARDWGSSSYNEQFF	TGCAGTGCTAGAGATTGGGGCTCGAGCTCCTACAATGAGCAGTTCTTC
many	-	TRBV12-3/TRBV12-4	TRBJ1-1	CASSLGGMGNTEAFF	TGTGCCAGCAGTTTAGGGGGTATGGGGAACACTGAAGCTTTCTTT
many	TRBD2	TRBV3-1	TRBJ2-3	CASSPTHGGSVADTQYF	TGTGCCAGCAGCCCTACCCACGGCGGGAGCGTCGCAGATACGCAGTATTTT
many	-	TRBV2	TRBJ2-3	CASSQQGVQTDTQYF	TGTGCCAGCAGTCAACAGGGAGTACAGACAGATACGCAGTATTTT
-	TRBD2	TRBV4-1	TRBJ2-7	CASSQGLAGRRGEQYF	TGCGCCAGCAGCCAAGGACTAGCGGGACGTAGGGGCGAGCAGTACTTC
many	-	TRBV6-2/TRBV6-3	TRBJ1-6	CASSYGMKPLHF	TGTGCCAGCAGTTACGGAATGAAACCCCTCCACTTT
many	TRBD2	TRBV3-1	TRBJ2-7	CASSQDTGAGTSGEQYF	TGTGCCAGCAGCCAAGATACTGGAGCCGGGACTAGCGGCGAGCAGTACTTC
many	-	TRBV29-1	TRBJ2-1	CSVEDGVGSSYNEQFF	TGCAGCGTTGAAGATGGGGTCGGGAGCTCCTACAATGAGCAGTTCTTC
few	-	TRBV20-1	TRBJ1-4	CSARPGREYEKLFF	TGCAGTGCTAGGCCAGGGAGGGAGTACGAAAAACTGTTTTTT
many	-	TRBV28	TRBJ1-4	CASSPPGTAREKLFF	TGTGCCAGCAGTCCACCGGGAACAGCCCGTGAAAAACTGTTTTTT